The TCR beta chain under discussion was sequenced for a study of OX40 agonist ivuxolimab in advanced cancers. Background on the study: Anti-PD-1, anti-PD-L1 or anti-CTLA-4 therapy given earlier was allowed, and approximately 40% had some. Study results and limitations: More expanded clones were seen, on average, in CD8+ T cells than in CD4+. In a subset of nonresponders, normalized T-cell clonal expansion was also low.

Profiling relied on immunoSEQ multiplex PCR, and the TCRdb table lists in-frame clones only, not all of them. The sample has roughly 45,000 clones, roughly 79% seen once; the top ten hold 7.9%. Concerning this clone itself: The antigen is unknown.

The CDR3 has 18 residues. Germline-derived CDR1 and CDR2 are LGHNA and YSLEER. The V end lost 0 bases, the J end lost 0 bases, and 15 bases lay between the germline ends. The receptor's source is an adult with an advanced solid tumor such as melanoma, head and neck, liver or kidney cancer. The chain recombines TRBV4-3 with TRBJ2-4; tentatively, D is TRBD1 or TRBD2 (6 bases each). Here the sequenced sample was CD4+ or CD8+ T cells sorted from blood, taken in a trial of the OX40 agonist ivuxolimab. The CDR3 DNA reads as TGCGCCAGCAGCCAAGACGCTGGGGGGACACTAGCCAAAAACATTCAGTACTTC. As protein: CASSQDAGGTLAKNIQYF.